Presented here are 9 T cell receptor beta chains from one specimen sequenced in a study of blood T cell repertoires in COVID-19. Profiled with immunoSEQ multiplex PCR; TCRdb holds only in-frame clones, not every one. The table records about 26,000 clones, over 70% of them present only once. Source material: peripheral blood. All receptors come from a man aged 50 to 59 with active or convalescent COVID-19.

The chain joins TRBV19 to TRBJ2-5; D remains ambiguous. Germline V gene lookup returns CDR1 LNHDA and CDR2 SQIVND (reference sequence). This CDR3 contains 11 residues. Trimming took 7 bases from V and 5 from J, leaving 8 bases between them. The CDR3 reads CASKQWETQYF. The DNA for the CDR3 is TGTGCCAGTAAACAGTGGGAGACCCAGTACTTC.

The chain joins TRBV9 to TRBJ2-1, with 11 bases fitting TRBD2. The CDR3 totals 15 residues. Per the germline V gene, CDR1 is SGDLS and CDR2 is YYNGEE. The ends lost 4 bases at V and 4 bases at J; junction bases unmatched: 4. CDR3 nucleotide sequence: TGTGCCAGCAGCATACTAGCGGGGGATTACAATGAGCAGTTCTTC. Translation gives CASSILAGDYNEQFF.

The gene calls are TRBV9 and TRBJ1-4; 8 bases fit TRBD1. The CDR3 is 15 amino acids. Germline V gene sequence: CDR1 SGDLS, CDR2 YYNGEE. V was clipped by 4 bases and J by 8 bases; unmatched bases: 10. The CDR3 is CASSPRQGKGEKLFF. CDR3 DNA sequence: TGTGCCAGCAGCCCTCGACAGGGGAAAGGGGAAAAACTGTTTTTT.

This rearrangement joins TRBV28 to TRBJ1-1; TRBD1 might be the D (5 bases). Deletions cut 5 bases from V and 4 bases from J, with 14 bases between. The CDR3 has 14 residues. CDR1 and CDR2 from the germline V gene are MDHEN and SYDVKM. The CDR3 reads CASSVKGRGTEAFF. DNA of the CDR3: TGTGCCAGCAGTGTTAAAGGAAGGGGCACTGAAGCTTTCTTT.

This clone was counted only a few times. The rearrangement links TRBV7-8 to TRBJ1-5; D not resolved. Trimming pared 5 bases from V and 3 bases from J, leaving 17 bases between. The CDR3 totals 16 residues. Germline V CDR1 and CDR2: SGHVS, FQNEAQ. The CDR3 region has the DNA TGTGCCAGCAGCGGCGGACGAGGGATTATCAATCAGCCCCAGCATTTT. Translating it yields CASSGGRGIINQPQHF.

This chain connects TRBV24-1 to TRBJ2-1; 8 bases are a match to TRBD1. Germline V CDR1 and CDR2: KGHDR, SFDVKD. The CDR3 covers 15 residues. Trimming cost V 3 bases and J 8 bases; bases outside gene matches: 8. CDR3 sequence: CATSDPGTGGDEQFF. DNA for the CDR3: TGTGCCACCAGTGATCCTGGGACAGGAGGCGATGAGCAGTTCTTC.

The genes are TRBV10-3 and TRBJ1-2; D not certain. Germline CDR1 and CDR2: ENHRY and SYGVKD. V lost 0 bases to trimming and J lost 6 bases, with 14 bases between them. This CDR3 contains 15 residues. The CDR3 DNA follows: TGTGCCATCAGTGAGTCTGTGTTTGTGCGGGATGGCTACACCTTC. As protein: CAISESVFVRDGYTF.

The V gene is TRBV2, the J gene TRBJ1-5; 9 nucleotides line up with TRBD1. The CDR3 loop spans 15 amino acids. Germline CDR1 is SNHLY and CDR2 is FYNNEI. The V and J ends lost 3 bases and 7 bases, in that order; junction bases with no gene match: 7. The CDR3 reads CASSEGQGIGQPQHF. The CDR3, as DNA: TGTGCCAGCAGTGAGGGACAGGGAATAGGACAGCCCCAGCATTTT. Combining the CDR3 with reference TRBV2 and TRBJ1-5 gives the whole variable domain EPEVTQTPSHQVTQMGQEVILRCVPISNHLYFYWYRQILGQKVEFLVSFYNNEISEKSEIFDDQFSVERPDGSNFTLKIRSTKLEDSAMYFCASSEGQGIGQPQHFGDGTRLSIL.

This clone was seen once. The V and J genes are TRBV7-9 and TRBJ2-2; 10 bases fit TRBD1. The CDR3 extends over 18 amino acids. Germline trimming cut 5 bases from V and 4 bases from J; bases unmatched to any gene: 13. The V gene's germline CDR1 is SEHNR and CDR2 FQNEAQ (reference sequence). This CDR3 is CASSAPLNRDRGTGELFF. CDR3 coding DNA: TGTGCCAGCAGCGCGCCCTTAAACCGGGACAGGGGCACCGGGGAGCTGTTTTTT. Supplemented by reference TRBV7-9 and TRBJ2-2, the full variable domain reads DTGVSQNPRHKITKRGQNVTFRCDPISEHNRLYWYRQTLGQGPEFLTYFQNEAQLEKSRLLSDRFSAERPKGSFSTLEIQRTEQGDSAMYLCASSAPLNRDRGTGELFFGEGSRLTVL.